This T cell receptor beta chain is drawn from a study of T cells in Graves' hyperthyroidism and ophthalmopathy. The study's findings and limits: Clonotypes that were expanded in thyroid above 0.001 mostly appeared in blood too. Model-based prediction identified ophthalmopathy a median about 6.8 months prior to its onset.

The CDR3 length is 14 residues. V gave up 2 bases and J gave up 4 bases, with 10 bases separating them. Regions amplified from RNA transcripts were the TCR beta CDR3 regions. The TCR CDR3 first-round RT-PCR relied on the HTBI primer set. From the multiplex PCR reads, TCRdb called clonotypes with MiXCR, one entry per CDR3 protein. Altogether 300,000 or so distinct CDR3 sequences are present, around a sixth being singletons, with the ten largest covering approximately 49%. This clonotype was seen only a few times. The antigen remains undetermined. Diagnoses used clinical symptoms, serum thyroxine and TRAb, thyroid ultrasound and orbital computed tomography.

Input material: blood. The chain uses TRBV12-3 or TRBV12-4 and TRBJ2-3; D ambiguous. The TCR originated in a woman aged 45 to 65 with Graves' hyperthyroidism. The CDR3 DNA sequence: TGTGCCAGCAGTTTACGGGTAGGGCCAGATACGCAGTATTTT. Amino acids: CASSLRVGPDTQYF.